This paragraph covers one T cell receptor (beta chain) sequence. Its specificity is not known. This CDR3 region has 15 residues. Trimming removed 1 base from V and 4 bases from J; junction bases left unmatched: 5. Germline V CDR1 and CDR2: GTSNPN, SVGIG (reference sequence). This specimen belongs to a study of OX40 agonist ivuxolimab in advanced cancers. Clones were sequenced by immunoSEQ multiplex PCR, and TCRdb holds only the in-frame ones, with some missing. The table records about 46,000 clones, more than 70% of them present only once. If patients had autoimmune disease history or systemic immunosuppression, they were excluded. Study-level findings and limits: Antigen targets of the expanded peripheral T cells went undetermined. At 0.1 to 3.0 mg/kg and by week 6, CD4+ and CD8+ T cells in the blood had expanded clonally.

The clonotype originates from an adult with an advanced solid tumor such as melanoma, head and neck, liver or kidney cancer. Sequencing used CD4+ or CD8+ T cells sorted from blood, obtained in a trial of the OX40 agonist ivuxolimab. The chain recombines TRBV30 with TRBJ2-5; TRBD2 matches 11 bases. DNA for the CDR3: TGTGCCTGGAGTGAACTAGCGGGAGTTGCAGAGACCCAGTACTTC. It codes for CAWSELAGVAETQYF.